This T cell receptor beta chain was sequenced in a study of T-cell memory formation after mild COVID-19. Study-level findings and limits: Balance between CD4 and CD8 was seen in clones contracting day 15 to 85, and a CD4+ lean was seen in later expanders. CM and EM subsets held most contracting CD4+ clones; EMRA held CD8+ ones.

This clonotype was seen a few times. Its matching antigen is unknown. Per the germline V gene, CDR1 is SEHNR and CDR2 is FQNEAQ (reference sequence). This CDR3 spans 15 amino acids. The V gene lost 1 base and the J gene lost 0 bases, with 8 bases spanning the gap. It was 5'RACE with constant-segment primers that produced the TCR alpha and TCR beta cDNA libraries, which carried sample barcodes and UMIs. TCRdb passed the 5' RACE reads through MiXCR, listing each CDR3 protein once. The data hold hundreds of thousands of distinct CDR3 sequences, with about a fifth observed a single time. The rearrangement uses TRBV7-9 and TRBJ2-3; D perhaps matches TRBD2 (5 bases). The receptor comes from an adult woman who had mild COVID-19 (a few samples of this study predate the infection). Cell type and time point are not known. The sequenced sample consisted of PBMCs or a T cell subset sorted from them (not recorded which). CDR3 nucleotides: TGTGCCAGCAGCTTAGAACTAGGGAGCACAGATACGCAGTATTTT. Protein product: CASSLELGSTDTQYF.